This TCR beta chain originates from a study of Ad26.COV2.S vaccination and SARS-CoV-2 variants. Measured with immunoSEQ multiplex PCR; TCRdb has only the in-frame clones, and not every one. The sample contains about 350,000 clones, 92% of which appear only once. The germline gives CDR1 SEHNR, CDR2 FQNEAQ (reference sequence). Trimming shortened V by 1 base and J by 9 bases, and 13 bases separated the two germline ends. This CDR3 is built from 15 residues. This clone was seen only a few times. Antigen specificity is unknown. Findings and limits, study-wide: There was reportedly substantial breadth in spike-specific CD8+ and CD4+ T cell responses after vaccination. Greater spike-specific TCR breadth was seen in vaccine recipients than in placebo recipients.

Sequenced material: peripheral blood, taken after recovery from COVID-19. This receptor was obtained from a human donor who had recovered from COVID-19. The chain uses TRBV7-9 and TRBJ1-6; D might be TRBD1 (6 bases). CDR3 protein: CASSLVRGRGSPLHF. The CDR3 nucleotides read TGTGCCAGCAGCTTAGTCAGGGGCCGGGGTTCACCCCTCCACTTT.